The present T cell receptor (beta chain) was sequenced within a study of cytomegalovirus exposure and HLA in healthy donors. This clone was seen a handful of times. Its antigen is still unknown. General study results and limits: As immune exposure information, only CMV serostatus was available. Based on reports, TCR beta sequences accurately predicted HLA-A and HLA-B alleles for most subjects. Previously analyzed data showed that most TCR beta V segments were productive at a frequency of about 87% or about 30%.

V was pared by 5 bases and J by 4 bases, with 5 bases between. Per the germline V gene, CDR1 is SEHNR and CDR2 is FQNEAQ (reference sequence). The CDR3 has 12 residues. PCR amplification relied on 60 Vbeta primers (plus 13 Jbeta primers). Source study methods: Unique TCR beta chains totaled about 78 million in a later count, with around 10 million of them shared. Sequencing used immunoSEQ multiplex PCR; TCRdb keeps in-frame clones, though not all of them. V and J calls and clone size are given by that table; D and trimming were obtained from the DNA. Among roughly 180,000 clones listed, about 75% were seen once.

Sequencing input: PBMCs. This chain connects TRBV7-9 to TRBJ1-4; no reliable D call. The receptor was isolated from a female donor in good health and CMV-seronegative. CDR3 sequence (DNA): TGTGCCAGCAGCCCTTTTAATGAAAAACTGTTTTTT. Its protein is CASSPFNEKLFF.